Below, 9 T cell receptor beta chains from the same sample are listed, as sequenced in a study of shared clonotypes between healthy human individuals (dated by TCRdb to 2018 to 2021). Libraries were built with the immunoSEQ multiplex PCR assay. In its TCRdb copy, this immuneACCESS table keeps in-frame sequences only and misses some clones. Where compared with another copy, unresolved V genes explain less than half of these, and the others have no known cause. In all, the sample holds about 1 million clones, and 65% to 75% of those were seen once. Of the sample, about 1.5% is held by the ten largest clones. The sample comprised memory CD4+ T cells sorted from blood. The cell subset or site label, read with the paper, signifies: CD45RA-negative fraction. These receptors were taken from a man aged 18 to 30 in good health.

V and J are TRBV30 and TRBJ1-5; no clear D. Between the trimmed V and J ends, which lost 1 base and 6 bases, there was a span of 10 bases. The germline gives CDR1 GTSNPN, CDR2 SVGIG (reference sequence). This CDR3 spans 13 amino acids. The CDR3 nucleotides read TGTGCCTGGAGTGGCGGGATCGGTCAGCCCCAGCATTTT. This codes for CAWSGGIGQPQHF.

V is TRBV7-2 and J is TRBJ2-1; 8 bases are a match to TRBD2. The ends lost 5 bases at V and 7 bases at J; junction bases unmatched: 7. This CDR3 is built from 14 residues. Germline CDR1 and CDR2: SGHTA and FQGNSA. Here the CDR3 reads CASSPFGGRNEQFF. CDR3 bases: TGTGCCAGCAGCCCTTTCGGCGGGAGGAATGAGCAGTTCTTC.

The chain combines TRBV7-3 with TRBJ1-4, with no clear D. Trimming took off 3 bases at V and 8 bases at J, with 10 bases between the two ends. This CDR3 has 13 residues. CDR1 is SGHTA and CDR2 is FQGTGA in the germline V gene. DNA of the CDR3: TGTGCCAGCAGCTTGGGCCCGGGAGAAAAACTGTTTTTT. It encodes CASSLGPGEKLFF. The full variable domain, in which reference TRBV7-3 and TRBJ1-4 provide the parts outside the CDR3, is GAGVSQTPSNKVTEKGKYVELRCDPISGHTALYWYRQSLGQGPEFLIYFQGTGAADDSGLPNDRFFAVRPEGSVSTLKIQRTERGDSAVYLCASSLGPGEKLFFGSGTQLSVL.

This chain links TRBV10-3 with TRBJ1-3; 7 nucleotides line up with TRBD1. J gave up 4 bases and V 3 bases, and 6 bases lay outside the gene matches. Germline CDR1 is ENHRY and CDR2 is SYGVKD. The length of the CDR3 is 15 residues. CDR3 nucleotides: TGTGCCATCAGTGACACAGGGGTACGAGGAAACACCATATATTTT. Its translation: CAISDTGVRGNTIYF.

The chain carries TRBV18 and TRBJ2-3; TRBD2 agrees at 11 bases. The germline V gene encodes CDR1 KGHSH and CDR2 LQKENI. After removal of 0 bases from V and 7 bases from J, the junction contained 3 bases not matched to a gene. The CDR3 has 15 residues. The CDR3 sequence is CASSPPGTSGYTQYF. The CDR3 nucleotides are TGTGCCAGCTCACCACCCGGGACTAGCGGATATACGCAGTATTTT. Full variable domain (outside the CDR3, taken from reference TRBV18 and TRBJ2-3): NAGVMQNPRHLVRRRGQEARLRCSPMKGHSHVYWYRQLPEEGLKFMVYLQKENIIDESGMPKERFSAEFPKEGPSILRIQQVVRGDSAAYFCASSPPGTSGYTQYFGPGTRLTVL.

This rearrangement joins TRBV2 to TRBJ1-2; D remains unclear. The CDR3 length is 10 residues. The germline CDR1 and CDR2 sequences are SNHLY and FYNNEI. V lost 6 bases and J 6 bases, leaving 5 bases between the germline ends. CDR3 coding DNA: TGTGCCAGCAGAGCAAATGGCTACACCTTC. This sequence encodes CASRANGYTF.

J is TRBJ2-1 and V is TRBV7-2; D is possibly TRBD2 (7 bases). The V and J ends lost 5 bases and 10 bases respectively, with 15 bases between them. The CDR3 has 13 amino acids. CDR1 is SGHTA, CDR2 FQGNSA, per germline. This CDR3 reads CASSLRGADEQFF. DNA for the CDR3: TGTGCCAGCAGCCTCCGGGGGGCCGACGAGCAGTTCTTC. Complete variable domain (other parts from reference TRBV7-2 and TRBJ2-1): GAGVSQSPSNKVTEKGKDVELRCDPISGHTALYWYRQSLGQGLEFLIYFQGNSAPDKSGLPSDRFSAERTGGSVSTLTIQRTQQEDSAVYLCASSLRGADEQFFGPGTRLTVL.

This chain links TRBV25-1 with TRBJ1-1, with 8 nucleotides matching TRBD1. Germline lookup yields CDR1 MGHDK and CDR2 SYGVNS. The V and J ends lost 3 bases and 6 bases, in that order; junction bases with no gene match: 9. This CDR3 spans 15 amino acids. This chain's CDR3 is CASSDYRDRQPEAFF. CDR3 DNA sequence: TGTGCCAGCAGTGATTACCGGGACAGGCAACCTGAAGCTTTCTTT.

This chain joins TRBV9 and TRBJ1-1; D remains unclear. The V end lost 4 bases, the J end lost 1 base, and 8 bases lay between the germline ends. The germline gives CDR1 SGDLS, CDR2 YYNGEE. The CDR3 runs to 13 residues. CDR3 region: CASSPYKNTEAFF. In nucleotides, the CDR3 is TGTGCCAGCAGCCCTTACAAGAACACTGAAGCTTTCTTT.